This TCR beta chain was documented in a study of shared clonotypes between healthy human individuals. Overall study findings and caveats: Only blood was sampled, and tissue TCR repertoires likely differ from blood ones. Generally, naive subsets came out with larger estimated richness than memory subsets.

Notes on this clone: Its target is not known.

All donors qualified as healthy HIV-negative adults and had experienced no recent acute infections or vaccinations. The V end was cut by 4 bases, the J end by 5 bases, with 15 bases between. This CDR3 has 14 amino acids. Looked up from germline, CDR1 is SNHLY and CDR2 is FYNNEI. Replicate PCRs run on sorted subsets employed around 200 ng DNA, 30,000 to 35,000 T cell genomes. Method: immunoSEQ multiplex PCR; TCRdb's copy keeps in-frame clones and lacks some. The sample consists of around 1.1 million clones, roughly 80% of them appearing once. Sequencing was done on a sample of memory CD4+ T cells from PBMCs. Subset of the sample: CD45RA-negative fraction. The TCR comes from a young man in good health. Some clones in this sample may be carry-over from other donors' samples. V is TRBV2 and J is TRBJ2-7, with D perhaps TRBD1 (6 bases). CDR3 nucleotides: TGTGCCAGCAGTGCCGACAGGTATGCGAACGAGCAGTACTTC. Translated: CASSADRYANEQYF.